What follows are 10 T cell receptor beta chains derived from one specimen sequenced in a study of identifying expanded T cells in peripheral blood. The method was immunoSEQ multiplex PCR; TCRdb's version includes in-frame clones alone and lacks a portion of them. The profile shows 75,000 to 95,000 clones, around 91% of them singletons. The source material was blood. The receptors derive from a person aged 18 to 75 in good health.

This clone occurred a few times. This rearrangement joins TRBV30 to TRBJ1-6; D is perhaps TRBD1 (5 bases). Trimming pared 3 bases from V and 14 bases from J, leaving 17 bases between. The germline CDR1 and CDR2 sequences are GTSNPN and SVGIG (reference sequence). This CDR3 has 13 residues. The CDR3 protein is CAWRPLGVFTLHF. As DNA, the CDR3 is TGTGCCTGGAGGCCGTTGGGGGTTTTCACCCTCCACTTT.

This chain uses TRBV23-1 with TRBJ2-1; D perhaps matches TRBD2 (5 bases). TRBV23-1 is an ORF; its function is uncertain. This CDR3 region has 15 residues. V lost 10 bases and J lost 8, with 24 bases in between. DNA of the CDR3: TGCGCCACTCCCCGGCCACGGGCGGGCGGCGATGAGCAGTTCTTC. Protein sequence: CATPRPRAGGDEQFF.

This chain links TRBV7-2 with TRBJ2-7; D is uncertain. CDR1 SGHTA and CDR2 FQGNSA come from the germline V gene. The V gene lost 1 base and the J gene lost 4 bases, with 14 bases spanning the gap. This CDR3 comprises 15 residues. The CDR3 sequence is CASSLVLGSLYEQYF. The CDR3 DNA reads as TGTGCCAGCAGCTTAGTCCTGGGATCGCTATACGAGCAGTACTTC.

The V and J genes are TRBV10-2 and TRBJ2-3; no clear D gene. CDR1 and CDR2 from the germline V gene are WSHSY and SAAADI. This CDR3 has 15 amino acids. Trimming pared 5 bases from V and 1 base from J, leaving 13 bases between. The DNA for the CDR3 is TGCGCCAGCAGTTTCAGTCAGATAGGCACAGATACGCAGTATTTT. Translation: CASSFSQIGTDTQYF.

CDR3 residues: CASSLEGQGSETQYF. CDR3 DNA: TGTGCCAGCAGCTTAGAGGGCCAAGGGTCTGAGACCCAGTACTTC. V and J are TRBV11-1 and TRBJ2-5; D not resolved. The CDR3 consists of 15 residues. Germline CDR1 is SGHAT and CDR2 is FQDESV (reference sequence). The V end lost 1 base, the J end lost 5 bases, and 14 bases lay between the germline ends.

V usage is TRBV30 and J usage is TRBJ1-1; TRBD1 matches at 9 bases. The CDR3 is 11 amino acids. J was trimmed by 11 bases and V by 5 bases; bases with no gene match: 6. Germline V gene lookup returns CDR1 GTSNPN and CDR2 SVGIG (reference sequence). CDR3 loop: CAWDGGTGAFF. For the CDR3, the DNA is TGTGCCTGGGACGGAGGGACAGGGGCTTTCTTT.

The count of this clone is one. This rearrangement joins TRBV11-2 to TRBJ1-6; a possible D gene is TRBD1 (6 bases). CDR3 length: 15 residues. Per the germline V gene, CDR1 is SGHAT and CDR2 is FQNNGV. V dropped 1 base and J dropped 6 bases, with 10 bases sitting between them. The CDR3 is CASSLGTALNSPLHF. CDR3 nucleotides: TGTGCCAGCAGCTTAGGGACAGCCCTTAATTCACCCCTCCACTTT.

The genes are TRBV19 and TRBJ1-1; D is unresolved. Germline V CDR1 and CDR2: LNHDA, SQIVND (reference sequence). V lost 5 bases and J lost 5, with 18 bases in between. The CDR3 sequence is 15 residues long. CDR3 coding DNA: TGTGCCAGTAGTGTTTACCAATCCCCGGGAACTGAAGCTTTCTTT. Its protein product is CASSVYQSPGTEAFF.

The chain combines TRBV9 with TRBJ2-5; weak D call: TRBD2 (5 bases). Germline V lookup: CDR1 SGDLS, CDR2 YYNGEE. The CDR3 extends over 13 amino acids. V was clipped by 4 bases and J by 5 bases, with 12 bases between them. CDR3 residues: CASSPGGAETQYF. CDR3 nucleotide sequence: TGTGCCAGCAGCCCCGGAGGTGCGGAGACCCAGTACTTC.

The chain has TRBV7-2 and TRBJ2-3, with 7 bases identical to TRBD2. V was clipped by 6 bases and J by 6 bases; unmatched bases: 9. The CDR3 extends over 14 amino acids. In germline, CDR1 is SGHTA, CDR2 FQGNSA. The CDR3 here is CASSYRDYRDTQYF. The CDR3, as DNA: TGTGCCAGCAGTTACCGGGACTACCGGGATACGCAGTATTTT.